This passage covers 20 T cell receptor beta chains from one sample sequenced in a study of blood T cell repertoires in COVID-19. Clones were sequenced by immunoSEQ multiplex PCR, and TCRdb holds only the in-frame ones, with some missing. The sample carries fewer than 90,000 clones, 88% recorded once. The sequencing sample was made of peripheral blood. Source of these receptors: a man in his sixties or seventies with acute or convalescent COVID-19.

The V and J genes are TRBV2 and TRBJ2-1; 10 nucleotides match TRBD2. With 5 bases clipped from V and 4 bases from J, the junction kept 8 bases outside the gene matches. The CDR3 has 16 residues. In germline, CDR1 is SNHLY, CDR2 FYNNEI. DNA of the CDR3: TGTGCCAGCAGTCTAGCCGGGACTAGCGTATACAATGAGCAGTTCTTC. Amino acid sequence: CASSLAGTSVYNEQFF.

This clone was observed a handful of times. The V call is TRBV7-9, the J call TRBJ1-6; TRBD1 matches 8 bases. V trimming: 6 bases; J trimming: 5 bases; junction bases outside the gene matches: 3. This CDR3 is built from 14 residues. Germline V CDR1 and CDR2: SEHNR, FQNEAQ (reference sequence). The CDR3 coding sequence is TGTGCCAGCAGAGGACAGGGAGATAATTCACCCCTCCACTTT. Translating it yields CASRGQGDNSPLHF.

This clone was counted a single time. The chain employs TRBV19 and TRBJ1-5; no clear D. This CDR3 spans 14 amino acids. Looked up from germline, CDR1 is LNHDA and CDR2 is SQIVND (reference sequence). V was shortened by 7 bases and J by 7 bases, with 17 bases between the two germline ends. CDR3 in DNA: TGTGCCAGTACCCGAGCGCTAGGAGGGCAGCCCCAGCATTTT. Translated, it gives CASTRALGGQPQHF.

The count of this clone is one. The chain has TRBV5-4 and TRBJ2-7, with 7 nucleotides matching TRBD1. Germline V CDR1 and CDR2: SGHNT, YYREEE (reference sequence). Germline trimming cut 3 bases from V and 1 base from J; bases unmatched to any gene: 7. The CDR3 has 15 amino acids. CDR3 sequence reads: CASSSGQEISYEQYF. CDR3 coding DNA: TGTGCCAGCAGCTCCGGACAGGAGATATCCTACGAGCAGTACTTC.

The CDR3 protein is CASSQERSSGVAFF. In nucleotides, the CDR3 is TGCGCCAGCAGCCAAGAACGGAGTTCCGGGGTAGCTTTCTTT. This chain links TRBV4-3 with TRBJ1-1; no clear D gene. CDR1 is LGHNA, CDR2 YSLEER, per germline. CDR3 length equals 14 residues. Trimming took 0 bases from V and 10 from J, leaving 15 bases between them.

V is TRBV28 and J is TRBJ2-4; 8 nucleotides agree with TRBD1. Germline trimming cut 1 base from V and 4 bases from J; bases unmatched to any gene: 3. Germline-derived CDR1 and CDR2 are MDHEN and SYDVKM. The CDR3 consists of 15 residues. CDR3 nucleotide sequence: TGTGCCAGCAGTTTATTAGGACAGGGAAAAAACATTCAGTACTTC. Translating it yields CASSLLGQGKNIQYF.

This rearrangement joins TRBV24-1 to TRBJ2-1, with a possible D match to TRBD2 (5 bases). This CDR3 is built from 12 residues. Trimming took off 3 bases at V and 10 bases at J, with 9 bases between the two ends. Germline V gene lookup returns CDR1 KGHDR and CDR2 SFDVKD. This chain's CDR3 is CATSDGLGEQFF. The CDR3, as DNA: TGTGCCACCAGTGATGGACTGGGGGAGCAGTTCTTC.

Here the CDR3 DNA reads TGTGCCAGCAGCACTGGAGCGCTCCGAGATACGCAGTATTTT. Its protein is CASSTGALRDTQYF. V is TRBV5-4 and J is TRBJ2-3, with D uncertain. This CDR3 comprises 14 residues. V gave up 4 bases and J gave up 5 bases, with 14 bases separating them. Germline assignment: CDR1 SGHNT and CDR2 YYREEE (reference sequence).

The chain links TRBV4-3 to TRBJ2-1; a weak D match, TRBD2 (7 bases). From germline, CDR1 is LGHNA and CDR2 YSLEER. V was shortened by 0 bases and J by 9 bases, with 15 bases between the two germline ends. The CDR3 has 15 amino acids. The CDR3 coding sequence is TGCGCCAGCAGCCAAGATTCTAGGAGGGGGGGTGAGCAGTTCTTC. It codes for CASSQDSRRGGEQFF.

CDR3 sequence reads: CASRDFSSGANVLTF. The CDR3 DNA follows: TGTGCCAGCCGAGACTTCAGCTCTGGGGCCAACGTCCTGACTTTC. V is TRBV6-5 and J is TRBJ2-6; the D is unclear. V gave up 8 bases and J gave up 0 bases, with 11 bases separating them. The CDR3 runs to 15 residues. CDR1 MNHEY and CDR2 SVGAGI come from the germline V gene.

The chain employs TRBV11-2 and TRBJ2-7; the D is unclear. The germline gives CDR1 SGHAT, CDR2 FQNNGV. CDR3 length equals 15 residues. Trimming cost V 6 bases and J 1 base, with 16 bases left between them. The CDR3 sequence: CASRPLVPVSYEQYF. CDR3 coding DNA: TGTGCCAGCAGACCTCTCGTGCCGGTATCCTACGAGCAGTACTTC.

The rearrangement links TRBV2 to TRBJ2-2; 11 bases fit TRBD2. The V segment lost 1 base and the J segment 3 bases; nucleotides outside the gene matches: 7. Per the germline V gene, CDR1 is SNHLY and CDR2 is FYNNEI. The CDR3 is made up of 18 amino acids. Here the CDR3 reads CASSEGGVLAGDTGELFF. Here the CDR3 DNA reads TGTGCCAGCAGTGAAGGTGGGGTACTAGCGGGGGACACCGGGGAGCTGTTTTTT. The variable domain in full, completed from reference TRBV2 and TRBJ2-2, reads EPEVTQTPSHQVTQMGQEVILRCVPISNHLYFYWYRQILGQKVEFLVSFYNNEISEKSEIFDDQFSVERPDGSNFTLKIRSTKLEDSAMYFCASSEGGVLAGDTGELFFGEGSRLTVL.

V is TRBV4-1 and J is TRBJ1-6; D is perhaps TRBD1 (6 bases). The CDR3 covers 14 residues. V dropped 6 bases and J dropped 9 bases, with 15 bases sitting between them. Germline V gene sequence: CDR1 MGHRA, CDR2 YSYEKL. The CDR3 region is CASRQGSLGSPLHF. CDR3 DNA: TGCGCCAGCAGACAGGGAAGTCTTGGTTCACCCCTCCACTTT.

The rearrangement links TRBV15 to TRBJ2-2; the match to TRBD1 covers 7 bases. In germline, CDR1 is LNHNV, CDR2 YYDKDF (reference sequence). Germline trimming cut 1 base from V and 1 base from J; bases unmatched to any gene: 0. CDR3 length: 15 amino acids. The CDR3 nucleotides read TGTGCCACCAGCAGAGGGGACAGGAACACCGGGGAGCTGTTTTTT. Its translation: CATSRGDRNTGELFF.

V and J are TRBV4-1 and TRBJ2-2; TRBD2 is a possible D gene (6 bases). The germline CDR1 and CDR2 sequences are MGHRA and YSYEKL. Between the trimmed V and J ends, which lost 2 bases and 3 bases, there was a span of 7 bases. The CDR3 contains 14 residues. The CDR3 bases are TGCGCCAGCAGCCAAAGCGGGCACACCGGGGAGCTGTTTTTT. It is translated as CASSQSGHTGELFF.

DNA of the CDR3: TGTGCCAGCGGACGCACAGGGGGCCTATCGGGCTACAATGAGCAGTTCTTC. Its protein product is CASGRTGGLSGYNEQFF. The J gene is TRBJ2-1, the V gene TRBV2, with 9 positions matching TRBD1. Germline loops: CDR1 SNHLY, CDR2 FYNNEI. The CDR3 covers 17 residues. Trimming at V came to 8 bases and at J to 3 bases, leaving 14 bases not matched to a gene.

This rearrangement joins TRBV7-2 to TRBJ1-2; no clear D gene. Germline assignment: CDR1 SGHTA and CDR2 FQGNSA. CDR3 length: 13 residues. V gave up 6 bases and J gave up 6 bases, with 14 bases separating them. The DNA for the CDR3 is TGTGCCAGCAGGCGCGGCATGACCGATGGCTACACCTTC. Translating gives CASRRGMTDGYTF.

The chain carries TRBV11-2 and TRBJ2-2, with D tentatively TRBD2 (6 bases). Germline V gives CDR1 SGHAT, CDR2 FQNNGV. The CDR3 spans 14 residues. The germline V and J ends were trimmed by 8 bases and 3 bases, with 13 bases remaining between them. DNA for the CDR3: TGTGCCAGCGGACCGGGAGTGGACACCGGGGAGCTGTTTTTT. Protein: CASGPGVDTGELFF.

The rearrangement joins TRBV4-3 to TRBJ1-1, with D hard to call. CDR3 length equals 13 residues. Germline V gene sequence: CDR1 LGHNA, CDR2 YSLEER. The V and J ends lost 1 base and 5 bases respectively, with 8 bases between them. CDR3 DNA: TGCGCCAGCAGCCAAGGAGTAGTGACTGAAGCTTTCTTT. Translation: CASSQGVVTEAFF.

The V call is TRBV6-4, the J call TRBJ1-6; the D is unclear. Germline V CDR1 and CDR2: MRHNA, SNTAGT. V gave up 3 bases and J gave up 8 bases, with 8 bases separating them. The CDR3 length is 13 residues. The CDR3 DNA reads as TGTGCCAGCAGTGATTATCCGGATTCACCCCTCCACTTT. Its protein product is CASSDYPDSPLHF.